The sequence of this T cell receptor (beta chain) was determined in a study of molecular identifiers for immune sequencing clone quantification. General study results and limits: Clone sizes could be underestimated for highly expanded clones when identical TCR molecules share a barcode. Detecting spiked Jurkat TCR RNA from one cell among roughly 1 million naive cells was reportedly possible.

This CDR3 is built from 14 residues. V shed 3 bases and J 0 bases; nucleotides not matched to a gene: 1. Germline CDR1 MDHEN, CDR2 SYDVKM. Methods described previously, with TCR primers listed, were used for bulk TCR libraries. A single record per CDR3 protein comes from TCRdb applying MiXCR to the PCR reads. The repertoire holds a few hundred thousand distinct CDR3 sequences, with 20% to 25% as singletons. When naive CD8 T cells were sorted, they were gated as CD8+CD4-CCR7+CD45RA+. This clonotype was seen repeatedly, ten times or more. Its antigen is unknown. The genes are TRBV28 and TRBJ2-5; 7 bases line up with TRBD2. The sequencing sample was made of naive CD8+ T cells from blood, with Jurkat cell RNA spiked in. Subset noted: FACS-sorted CD8+CD4-CCR7+CD45RA+ naive T cells. This receptor was taken from a human donor in good health. Some libraries in this study had Jurkat cell RNA spiked in. CDR3 sequence: CASSFLADQETQYF. CDR3 in DNA: TGTGCCAGCAGTTTTCTAGCGGACCAAGAGACCCAGTACTTC. The variable domain in full, with the rest retrieved from reference TRBV28 and TRBJ2-5, is DVKVTQSSRYLVKRTGEKVFLECVQDMDHENMFWYRQDPGLGLRLIYFSYDVKMKEKGDIPEGYSVSREKKERFSLILESASTNQTSMYLCASSFLADQETQYFGPGTRLLVL.